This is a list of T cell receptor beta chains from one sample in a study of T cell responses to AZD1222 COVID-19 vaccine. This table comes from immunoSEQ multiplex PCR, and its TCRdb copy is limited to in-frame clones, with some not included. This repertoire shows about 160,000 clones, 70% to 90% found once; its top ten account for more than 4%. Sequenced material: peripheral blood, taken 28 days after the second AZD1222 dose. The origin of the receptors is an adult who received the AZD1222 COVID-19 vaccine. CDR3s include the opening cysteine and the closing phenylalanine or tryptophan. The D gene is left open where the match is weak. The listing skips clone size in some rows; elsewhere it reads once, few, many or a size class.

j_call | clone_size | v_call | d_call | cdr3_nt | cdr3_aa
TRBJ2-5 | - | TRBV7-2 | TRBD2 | TGTGCCAGCAGCTTAGGGAGGGGAGGGGCCAAGACCCAGTACTTC | CASSLGRGGAKTQYF
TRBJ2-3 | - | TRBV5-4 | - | TGTGCCAGCAGCTGGAGACCTCACACAGATACGCAGTATTTT | CASSWRPHTDTQYF
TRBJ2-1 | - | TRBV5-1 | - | TGCGCCAGCAGCCCTGCCGGGTCGTACAATGAGCAGTTCTTC | CASSPAGSYNEQFF
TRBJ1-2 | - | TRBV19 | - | TGTGCCAGTAGTAAAGGGACTGGGGCCTATGGCTACACCTTC | CASSKGTGAYGYTF
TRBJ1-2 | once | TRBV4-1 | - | TGCGCCAGCAGCCAAGTCGAGATGGGACGGAGCTCTCATGGCTACACCTTC | CASSQVEMGRSSHGYTF
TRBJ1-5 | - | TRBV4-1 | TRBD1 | TGCGCCAGCAGCCAAGCCGGACAGGTGGATCAGCCCCAGCATTTT | CASSQAGQVDQPQHF
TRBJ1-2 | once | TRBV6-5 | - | TGTGCCAGCAGTTACGGTCCGGGATATGGCTACACCTTC | CASSYGPGYGYTF
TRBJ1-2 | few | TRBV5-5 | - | TGTGCCAGCAGCTTGGGCCCTGGGGGGCGGCCGGTGGGAGGCTACACCTTC | CASSLGPGGRPVGGYTF
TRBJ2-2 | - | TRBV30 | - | TGTGCCTGGAGTGATAGAGCGACCGGGGAGCTGTTTTTT | CAWSDRATGELFF
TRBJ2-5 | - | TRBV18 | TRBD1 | TGTGCCAGCTCACCATTTTTCTCATCGGCAGGGGGCTCGGAGACCCAGTACTTC | CASSPFFSSAGGSETQYF
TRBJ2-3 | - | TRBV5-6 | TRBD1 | TGTGCCAGCAGCGAGGGGACAGTTACAGATACGCAGTATTTT | CASSEGTVTDTQYF
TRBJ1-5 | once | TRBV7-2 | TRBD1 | TGTGCCAGCAGCCCAGGGGGCAGTCAGCCCCAGCATTTT | CASSPGGSQPQHF
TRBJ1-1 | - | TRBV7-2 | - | TGTGCCAGCAGCTTTCAAGAGAACACTGAAGCTTTCTTT | CASSFQENTEAFF
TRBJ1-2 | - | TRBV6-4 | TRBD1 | TGTGCCAGCAGTGAAAGAGTCTTGGGACAGGGAAGCCCTAGCTATGGCTACACCTTC | CASSERVLGQGSPSYGYTF
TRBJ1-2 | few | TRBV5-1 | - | TGCGCCAGCAGCTTGGTAGAGGGGGTAGCTAACTATGGCTACACCTTC | CASSLVEGVANYGYTF
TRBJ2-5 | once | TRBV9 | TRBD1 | TGTGCCAGCAGCGTAGGAGGTCAGGGGGCCCAAGAGACCCAGTACTTC | CASSVGGQGAQETQYF
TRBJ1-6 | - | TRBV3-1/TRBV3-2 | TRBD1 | TGTGCCAGCAGCCTATACGGACAGGGGCGTAATTCACCCCTCCACTTT | CASSLYGQGRNSPLHF
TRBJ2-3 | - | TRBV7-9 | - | TGTGCCAGCAGCTTCGGGTTGAGGGAGAGTAGCACAGATACGCAGTATTTT | CASSFGLRESSTDTQYF
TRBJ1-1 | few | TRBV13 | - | TGTGCCAGCAGCTTAGCCCACGGTAAGCGAGGGACTGAAGCTTTCTTT | CASSLAHGKRGTEAFF
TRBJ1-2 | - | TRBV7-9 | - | TGTGCCAGCAGCTTAGCGTCCAATCGGAACTATGGCTACACCTTC | CASSLASNRNYGYTF
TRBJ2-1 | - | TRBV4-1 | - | TGCGCCAGCAGCCAAGACCCGGTAGGTGTGGGTGAGCAGTTCTTC | CASSQDPVGVGEQFF
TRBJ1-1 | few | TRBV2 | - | TGTGCCAGCAGAGAGGACCGAACGGGGACTGAAGCTTTCTTT | CASREDRTGTEAFF
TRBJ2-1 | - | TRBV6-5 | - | TGTGCCAGCAGTTACTCGAATCAGAATGAGCAGTTCTTC | CASSYSNQNEQFF
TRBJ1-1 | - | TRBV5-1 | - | TGCGCCAGCAGAGACACCCGGGGGAACACTGAAGCTTTCTTT | CASRDTRGNTEAFF
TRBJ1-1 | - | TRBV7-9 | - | TGTGCCAGCAGCTTCTCGCAGGGAGCGCCCGCTTTCTTT | CASSFSQGAPAFF
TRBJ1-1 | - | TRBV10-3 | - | TGTGCCATCAGTTCGGATGCCCTGGGGAACACTGAAGCTTTCTTT | CAISSDALGNTEAFF
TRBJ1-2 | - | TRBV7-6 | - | TGTGCCAGCAGCCCTGGGCCCAACGGGCTCTATGGCTACACCTTC | CASSPGPNGLYGYTF
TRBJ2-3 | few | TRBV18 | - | TGTGCCAGCTCACCGGGCACAGATACGCAGTATTTT | CASSPGTDTQYF
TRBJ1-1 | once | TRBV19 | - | TGTGCCAGTAGTATCCGGATTGGCGGGGGAGCTTTCTTT | CASSIRIGGGAFF